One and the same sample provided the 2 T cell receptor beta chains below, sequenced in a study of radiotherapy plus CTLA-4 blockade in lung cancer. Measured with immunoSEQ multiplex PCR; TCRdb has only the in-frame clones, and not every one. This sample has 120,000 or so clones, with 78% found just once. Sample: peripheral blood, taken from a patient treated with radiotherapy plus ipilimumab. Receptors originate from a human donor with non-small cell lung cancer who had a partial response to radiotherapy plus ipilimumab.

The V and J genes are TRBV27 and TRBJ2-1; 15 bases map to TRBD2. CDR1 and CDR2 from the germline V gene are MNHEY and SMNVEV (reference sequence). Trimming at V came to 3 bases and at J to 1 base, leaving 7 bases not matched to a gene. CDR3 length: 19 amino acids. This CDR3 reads CASSFRGLAGGLSYNEQFF. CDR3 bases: TGTGCCAGCAGTTTTCGAGGACTAGCGGGAGGGCTGTCCTACAATGAGCAGTTCTTC.

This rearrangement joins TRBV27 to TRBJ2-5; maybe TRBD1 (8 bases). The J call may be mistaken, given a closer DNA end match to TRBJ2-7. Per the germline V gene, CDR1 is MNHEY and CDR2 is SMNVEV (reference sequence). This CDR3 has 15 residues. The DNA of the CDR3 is TGTGCCAGCAGTCAGAAGACAGGGGAGGGCTACGAGCAGTACTTC. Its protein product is CASSQKTGEGYEQYF.